These 27 T cell receptor beta chains came from one sample sequenced in a study of OX40 agonist ivuxolimab in advanced cancers. Here immunoSEQ multiplex PCR was the method, and the copy in TCRdb shows in-frame clones only, minus some. The table lists about 83,000 clones, around 80% of them singletons. The specimen was CD4+ or CD8+ T cells sorted from blood, collected in a trial of the OX40 agonist ivuxolimab. The source of these receptors is an adult with an advanced solid tumor such as melanoma, head and neck, liver or kidney cancer.

Only a few counts were recorded for this clone. The chain employs TRBV11-3 and TRBJ1-1; 7 nucleotides match TRBD1. There are 14 residues in the CDR3. The germline V gene has CDR1 SGHNT and CDR2 YENEEA. With V trimmed by 5 bases and J by 1 base, 4 bases remained unmatched. The CDR3 protein is CASSRQGPNTEAFF. The DNA of the CDR3 is TGTGCCAGCAGCCGACAGGGACCGAACACTGAAGCTTTCTTT.

The chain couples TRBV27 to TRBJ1-2; tentative D call: TRBD1 (5 bases). The CDR3 has 14 residues. V was pared by 6 bases and J by 3 bases, with 14 bases between. CDR1 and CDR2 from the germline V gene are MNHEY and SMNVEV (reference sequence). CDR3 sequence: CASSRQPIDYGYTF. CDR3 coding DNA: TGTGCCAGCAGCCGACAGCCCATAGACTATGGCTACACCTTC.

The rearrangement links TRBV21-1 to TRBJ2-6; TRBD1, as called in the table, went unchecked against the DNA. TRBV21-1 represents a pseudogene. The CDR3 has 18 amino acids. Here the CDR3 reads CASSFPGHQSSGANVLTF. CDR3 DNA sequence: TGTGCCAGCAGCTTCCCGGGACACCAGAGCTCTGGGGCCAACGTCCTGACTTTC.

This clone appeared once. The V and J genes are TRBV5-1 and TRBJ2-3, with 7 nucleotides matching TRBD2. Trimming at V came to 4 bases and at J to 0 bases, leaving 8 bases not matched to a gene. Germline V CDR1 and CDR2: SGHRS, YFSETQ. The CDR3 is 16 amino acids. CDR3 nucleotides: TGCGCCAGCAGCCGCAGGGAGGGGAGCAGCACAGATACGCAGTATTTT. It translates to CASSRREGSSTDTQYF.

CDR3 in DNA: TGTGCCAGTAGTATAGGGCCAGCCCAAGAGACCCAGTACTTC. It translates to CASSIGPAQETQYF. This chain connects TRBV19 to TRBJ2-5; D not resolved. Germline V gene lookup returns CDR1 LNHDA and CDR2 SQIVND (reference sequence). V gave up 1 base and J gave up 1 base, with 7 bases separating them. The CDR3 loop spans 14 amino acids. Based on the CDR3 plus reference TRBV19 and TRBJ2-5, the full variable domain is DGGITQSPKYLFRKEGQNVTLSCEQNLNHDAMYWYRQDPGQGLRLIYYSQIVNDFQKGDIAEGYSVSREKKESFPLTVTSAQKNPTAFYLCASSIGPAQETQYFGPGTRLLVL.

The V and J genes are TRBV2 and TRBJ2-5; the D is unclear. CDR3 size: 12 residues. The germline V gene encodes CDR1 SNHLY and CDR2 FYNNEI. V dropped 0 bases and J dropped 12 bases, with 11 bases sitting between them. The CDR3 reads CASSEAGRREYF. The DNA for the CDR3 is TGTGCCAGCAGTGAAGCGGGCCGACGGGAGTACTTC.

The chain recombines TRBV21-1 with TRBJ1-2; the tabulated D call, TRBD1, remains unverified against the DNA. TRBV21-1 is assigned pseudogene status. The CDR3 runs 14 residues. The CDR3 nucleotides read TGTGCCAGCAGCAAAGACAGGGGACTGGATGGCTACACCTTC. This codes for CASSKDRGLDGYTF.

This chain links TRBV5-6 with TRBJ1-6; D is undetermined. The CDR3 length is 14 residues. V lost 2 bases, J lost 7 bases, and 10 bases lay in between. Germline V gene lookup returns CDR1 SGHDT and CDR2 YYEEEE. CDR3 region: CASSLGQTNSPLHF. CDR3 in DNA: TGTGCCAGCAGCTTAGGGCAGACCAATTCACCCCTCCACTTT. Filled out from reference TRBV5-6 and TRBJ1-6, the complete variable domain reads DAGVTQSPTHLIKTRGQQVTLRCSPKSGHDTVSWYQQALGQGPQFIFQYYEEEERQRGNFPDRFSGHQFPNYSSELNVNALLLGDSALYLCASSLGQTNSPLHFGNGTRLTVT.

V is TRBV7-3 and J is TRBJ2-3; D gene unclear. The CDR3 runs 19 residues. Germline V gene lookup returns CDR1 SGHTA and CDR2 FQGTGA. Trimming took 5 bases from V and 0 from J, leaving 24 bases between them. The CDR3 spells CASSKESMGGSPSTDTQYF. Here the CDR3 DNA reads TGTGCCAGCAGCAAAGAATCGATGGGTGGCTCACCTAGCACAGATACGCAGTATTTT.

The chain joins TRBV4-1 to TRBJ2-2; the D gene could be TRBD1 or TRBD2 (5 bases each). CDR3 length: 16 residues. Trimming removed 0 bases from V and 7 bases from J, with 15 bases in between. CDR1 and CDR2 (germline): MGHRA, YSYEKL. CDR3 nucleotides: TGCGCCAGCAGCCAAGAACCGGGGCGCGTGAGCGGGGAGCTGTTTTTT. This translates into CASSQEPGRVSGELFF.

This CDR3 reads CASSSGTVTTSTFF. CDR3 sequence (DNA): TGTGCCAGCAGTTCCGGGACAGTAACTACTTCGACTTTCTTT. The V gene is TRBV28, the J gene TRBJ1-1, with 7 nucleotides matching TRBD1. With 4 bases clipped from V and 12 bases from J, the junction kept 14 bases outside the gene matches. Per germline, CDR1 MDHEN and CDR2 SYDVKM. CDR3 length: 14 residues.

The V and J genes are TRBV5-1 and TRBJ2-2; 8 nucleotides align to TRBD1. Per the germline V gene, CDR1 is SGHRS and CDR2 is YFSETQ. The CDR3 covers 15 residues. The V segment lost 4 bases and the J segment 0 bases; nucleotides outside the gene matches: 2. The CDR3 region has the DNA TGCGCCAGCAGCATGACAGGGGCGAACACCGGGGAGCTGTTTTTT. Translation: CASSMTGANTGELFF.

V usage is TRBV6-1 and J usage is TRBJ1-5; D is unclear. The CDR3 has 15 amino acids. The V end was cut by 1 base, the J end by 7 bases, with 14 bases between. CDR1 is MNHNS, CDR2 SASEGT, per germline. The CDR3 bases are TGTGCCAGCAGTGAAGGGCCCGGGGAGGGCCAGCCCCAGCATTTT. Amino acid sequence: CASSEGPGEGQPQHF.

The chain couples TRBV5-1 to TRBJ1-1; 9 positions match TRBD1. Per germline, CDR1 SGHRS and CDR2 YFSETQ. The CDR3 totals 19 residues. J lost 1 base, V lost 0 bases, and 13 bases had no gene match. This chain's CDR3 is CASSLGPYRGLSENTEAFF. The CDR3 DNA is TGCGCCAGCAGCTTGGGGCCTTACAGGGGGCTTAGTGAGAACACTGAAGCTTTCTTT.

This clone was seen a single time. The chain joins TRBV4-1 to TRBJ2-7; D may match TRBD1 or TRBD2 (5 bases each). Germline assignment: CDR1 MGHRA and CDR2 YSYEKL. The CDR3 is made up of 14 amino acids. The V gene lost 4 bases and the J gene lost 3 bases, with 13 bases spanning the gap. CDR3 loop: CASSPGSRGYEQYF. In nucleotides, the CDR3 is TGCGCCAGCAGCCCGGGCTCGAGGGGCTACGAGCAGTACTTC.

The chain carries TRBV5-4 and TRBJ1-1; D gene unclear. V lost 4 bases, J lost 0 bases, and 7 bases lay in between. Germline V lookup: CDR1 SGHNT, CDR2 YYREEE (reference sequence). This CDR3 comprises 13 residues. The CDR3 DNA is TGTGCCAGCAGCCGGCTGATGAACACTGAAGCTTTCTTT. Translating gives CASSRLMNTEAFF.

This clone came up once. The genes are TRBV19 and TRBJ1-1; D possibly corresponds to TRBD1 (5 bases). The CDR3 sequence is 13 residues long. With 10 bases removed from V and 1 base from J, the gap between germline ends came to 13 bases. Looked up from germline, CDR1 is LNHDA and CDR2 is SQIVND (reference sequence). CDR3 protein: CATRRGRNTEAFF. CDR3 nucleotide sequence: TGTGCCACTCGAAGGGGAAGGAACACTGAAGCTTTCTTT.

The chain has TRBV19 and TRBJ1-4; D is unclear. CDR1 and CDR2 from the germline V gene are LNHDA and SQIVND (reference sequence). The V end lost 1 base, the J end lost 4 bases, and 4 bases lay between the germline ends. The CDR3 covers 13 residues. The CDR3 DNA follows: TGTGCCAGTAGTATAGTGGATAATGAAAAACTGTTTTTT. It yields the protein CASSIVDNEKLFF. The variable domain in full, with the rest retrieved from reference TRBV19 and TRBJ1-4, is DGGITQSPKYLFRKEGQNVTLSCEQNLNHDAMYWYRQDPGQGLRLIYYSQIVNDFQKGDIAEGYSVSREKKESFPLTVTSAQKNPTAFYLCASSIVDNEKLFFGSGTQLSVL.

J is TRBJ2-7 and V is TRBV7-3; TRBD1 agrees at 8 bases. Looked up from germline, CDR1 is SGHTA and CDR2 is FQGTGA. J was trimmed by 2 bases and V by 3 bases; bases with no gene match: 3. The CDR3 runs to 14 residues. Here the CDR3 DNA reads TGTGCCAGCAGCTTCGGACAGGGTCCCTACGAGCAGTACTTC. Translating gives CASSFGQGPYEQYF.

The chain employs TRBV28 and TRBJ2-7; 8 bases align to TRBD1. Germline trimming cut 6 bases from V and 6 bases from J; bases unmatched to any gene: 13. The CDR3 covers 15 residues. In germline, CDR1 is MDHEN, CDR2 SYDVKM. CDR3 in DNA: TGTGCCAGCAGCGGAATACAGGGGGTCCAGGTCGAGCAGTACTTC. Protein sequence: CASSGIQGVQVEQYF.

The J gene is TRBJ1-1, the V gene TRBV7-7; TRBD1 might be the D (5 bases). The length of the CDR3 is 17 residues. The V and J ends lost 5 bases and 0 bases respectively, with 19 bases between them. Germline V lookup: CDR1 SSHAT, CDR2 FNYEAQ (reference sequence). The CDR3 DNA is TGTGCCAGCAGCCCCGTGGGGGGGGGACGAATGAACACTGAAGCTTTCTTT. Its protein product is CASSPVGGGRMNTEAFF.

This chain joins TRBV2 and TRBJ2-1; D uncertain. The V end lost 1 base, the J end lost 10 bases, and 11 bases lay between the germline ends. This CDR3 is built from 13 residues. Germline-derived CDR1 and CDR2 are SNHLY and FYNNEI. The CDR3 DNA is TGTGCCAGCAGTGAAGAATTTAGCAGGGAGCAGTTCTTC. Translating gives CASSEEFSREQFF.

This rearrangement joins TRBV19 to TRBJ2-7; D gene uncertain. Germline loops: CDR1 LNHDA, CDR2 SQIVND (reference sequence). V dropped 5 bases and J dropped 2 bases, with 10 bases sitting between them. The CDR3 spans 13 residues. The CDR3 coding sequence is TGTGCCAGTAGTCCCGGAACACCCTACGAGCAGTACTTC. This codes for CASSPGTPYEQYF.

This clone was found a few times. This chain connects TRBV29-1 to TRBJ2-1; a possible D gene is TRBD1 (5 bases). V lost 6 bases and J 5 bases, leaving 14 bases between the germline ends. This CDR3 region has 13 residues. From germline, CDR1 is SQVTM and CDR2 ANQGSEA. This CDR3 reads CSVGRQVNNEQFF. The CDR3 DNA follows: TGCAGCGTGGGGCGGCAGGTCAACAATGAGCAGTTCTTC.

The V and J genes are TRBV19 and TRBJ1-3; weak D call: TRBD1 (6 bases). Germline CDR1 reads LNHDA; CDR2 reads SQIVND (reference sequence). The CDR3 contains 16 residues. V lost 6 bases and J lost 0, with 15 bases in between. The chain's CDR3 is CASSLSRTASGNTIYF. The CDR3, as DNA: TGTGCCAGTAGCCTGAGCCGGACAGCCTCTGGAAACACCATATATTTT. Combining the CDR3 with reference TRBV19 and TRBJ1-3 gives the whole variable domain DGGITQSPKYLFRKEGQNVTLSCEQNLNHDAMYWYRQDPGQGLRLIYYSQIVNDFQKGDIAEGYSVSREKKESFPLTVTSAQKNPTAFYLCASSLSRTASGNTIYFGEGSWLTVV.

This chain joins TRBV29-1 and TRBJ2-3, with a tentative D call TRBD1 (7 bases). Germline V gene lookup returns CDR1 SQVTM and CDR2 ANQGSEA. This CDR3 has 14 residues. Trimming stripped 3 bases from V and 2 bases from J, with 12 bases between. The CDR3: CSVERDRSTDTQYF. CDR3 DNA sequence: TGCAGCGTTGAGCGGGACAGATCCACAGATACGCAGTATTTT.

V usage is TRBV28 and J usage is TRBJ1-2, with D perhaps matching TRBD1 (6 bases). The CDR3 is made up of 13 amino acids. Germline V gene lookup returns CDR1 MDHEN and CDR2 SYDVKM. V was shortened by 6 bases and J by 8 bases, with 16 bases between the two germline ends. CDR3 sequence: CASRLGAPGGYTF. CDR3 DNA: TGTGCCAGCAGGCTGGGGGCCCCAGGGGGCTACACCTTC.